The 2 T cell receptor beta chains below come from one sample, sequenced in a study of cytomegalovirus exposure and HLA in healthy donors (dated by TCRdb to 2016 to 2017). Receptor libraries were prepared by the immunoSEQ multiplex PCR assay. A mixture of 60 forward primers for TCR Vbeta segments and 13 reverse primers for TCR Jbeta segments was used in the multiplex PCR. TCRdb took this table from immuneACCESS and kept in-frame rearrangements with V and J called. Such tables lack part of the clones; where checked against another copy, unresolved V genes explain under half of the gap, and the rest is unexplained. The sample contains about 110,000 clones, roughly 74% of them found a single time. Of the sample, 2% to 3% falls within the top ten clones. Sequenced input: PBMCs. These receptors all come from a man aged 35-49 years in good health and CMV-seronegative.

The chain uses TRBV11-2 and TRBJ2-2; D remains unclear. Germline assignment: CDR1 SGHAT and CDR2 FQNNGV. This CDR3 has 12 amino acids. Between the trimmed V and J ends, which lost 0 bases and 7 bases, there was a span of 3 bases. The CDR3 protein is CASSLDFGELFF. The CDR3 coding sequence is TGTGCCAGCAGCTTAGACTTCGGGGAGCTGTTTTTT. Full variable domain (remainder filled in from reference TRBV11-2 and TRBJ2-2): EAGVAQSPRYKIIEKRQSVAFWCNPISGHATLYWYQQILGQGPKLLIQFQNNGVVDDSQLPKDRFSAERLKGVDSTLKIQPAKLEDSAVYLCASSLDFGELFFGEGSRLTVL.

This sequence joins TRBV6-6 and TRBJ2-7; no clear D gene. Germline CDR1 and CDR2: MNHNY and SVGAGI (reference sequence). The CDR3 covers 11 residues. Trimming took off 4 bases at V and 3 bases at J, with 4 bases between the two ends. The CDR3 is CASSSVYEQYF. The DNA of the CDR3 is TGTGCCAGCAGTTCTGTCTACGAGCAGTACTTC.